In this sample, the clone carrying this TCR beta chain turned up a few times. What it binds is not known. A junction boundary mismatches the germline segment, possibly from a read error. Germline lookup yields CDR1 GTSNPN and CDR2 SVGIG (reference sequence). CDR3 length: 12 amino acids. This sample is part of a study of cytomegalovirus exposure and HLA in healthy donors. The PCR used 60 Vbeta and 13 Jbeta primers. Authors' analysis steps: Counted up in a later analysis, unique TCR beta chains came to 60 million to 95 million, with about 9.9 million shared. Clones were read by immunoSEQ multiplex PCR, and TCRdb kept only the in-frame ones, dropping some. The DNA gave D and trimming, while V, J and clone size come from that table. The sample lists 180,000 or so clones; 80% to 90% were seen once. General study findings and limits: The likely origin of a cluster of highly shared sequence variants was a sequencing artifact. The only immune exposure information that was available was CMV serostatus.

This clonotype was obtained from a man younger than 35 in good health and CMV-seropositive. V and J are TRBV30 and TRBJ2-4, with TRBD1 identical over 7 bases. Specimen: PBMCs. The CDR3 bases are TGTGCCTGGAGTGTATTACAGGGGCTGTTGCACTTC. Translating gives CAWSVLQGLLHF.